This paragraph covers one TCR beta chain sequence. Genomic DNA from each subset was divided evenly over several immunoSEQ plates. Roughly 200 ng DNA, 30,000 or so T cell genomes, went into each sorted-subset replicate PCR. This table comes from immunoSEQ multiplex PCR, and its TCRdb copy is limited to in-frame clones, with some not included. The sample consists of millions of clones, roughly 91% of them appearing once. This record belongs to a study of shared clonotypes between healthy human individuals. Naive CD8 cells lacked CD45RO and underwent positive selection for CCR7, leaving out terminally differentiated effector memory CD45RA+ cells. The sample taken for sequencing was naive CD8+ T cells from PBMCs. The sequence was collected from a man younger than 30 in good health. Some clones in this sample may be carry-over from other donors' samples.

CDR3 in DNA: TGTGCCACCAGCGGTAGCGGGTCTCCCTACGAGCAGTACTTC. Translated: CATSGSGSPYEQYF. This rearrangement joins TRBV15 to TRBJ2-7; 7 positions match TRBD2. CDR3 length equals 14 residues. CDR1 is LNHNV, CDR2 YYDKDF, per germline (reference sequence). With V trimmed by 5 bases and J by 2 bases, 6 bases remained unmatched.